This T cell receptor beta chain is from a study of CD8 T cells in Susac syndrome. Points from the study as a whole: That the number of individuals in its TCR sequencing and HLA analysis was relatively small was acknowledged by the study. Clonal expansion was not observed in the Susac syndrome CD4+ T cell repertoires.

As concerns this clonotype: No antigen is known for it.

RNA in amounts of about 0.5 to 1 ug was reverse transcribed with random hexamers. TCRdb itself ran the immunoSEQ multiplex PCR reads through MiXCR, one entry per CDR3 protein. Here the sample spans about 140,000 distinct CDR3 sequences, around 95% being singletons. Germline V gives CDR1 GTSNPN, CDR2 SVGIG (reference sequence). The CDR3 has 16 amino acids. V was trimmed by 2 bases and J by 1 base, leaving 12 bases between them. The sample was CD4+ T cells from PBMCs. This chain joins TRBV30 and TRBJ1-6; perhaps TRBD1 as D (6 bases). This receptor was obtained from a human donor with Susac syndrome. The CDR3 DNA follows: TGTGCCTGGAGTAAGAGGGGGTGGTCCTATAATTCACCCCTCCACTTT. Protein: CAWSKRGWSYNSPLHF.